This is a list of T cell receptor beta chains from one sample in a study of blood T cells in healthy people across ages. TCRdb fed the 5' RACE reads into MiXCR, producing one record per CDR3 protein. There are roughly 800,000 distinct CDR3 sequences in the sample; approximately 25% occur only once, and more than 3% lies in the top ten. The same data also contributed to another study, on T cells of mothers and their children.

Input material: blood. These receptors were collected from a boy aged 5-17 years in good health. CDR3s include the opening cysteine and the closing phenylalanine or tryptophan. The order of the fields is D gene, clone size, J gene, V gene, CDR3 DNA, CDR3 protein. D genes are given only for firm matches. The size field is filled for only some rows; it gives once, few, many or a size class.

D: -
size: few
J: TRBJ2-5
V: TRBV4-3
DNA: TGCGCCAGCAGCCAAGATCTCCGAAAGGGCGGGGAAGAGACCCAGTACTTC
CDR3: CASSQDLRKGGEETQYF

D: -
size: -
J: TRBJ1-2
V: TRBV29-1
DNA: TGCAGCGTTGAAGACCGCTATAGGGGCTACGACTATGGCTACACCTTC
CDR3: CSVEDRYRGYDYGYTF

D: -
size: -
J: TRBJ2-5
V: TRBV5-1
DNA: TGCGCCAGCAGCTTCGCAGGGGAACAAGAGACCCAGTACTTC
CDR3: CASSFAGEQETQYF

D: TRBD1
size: few
J: TRBJ1-6
V: TRBV12-3/TRBV12-4
DNA: TGTGCCAGCAGTCAGACAGGGGGCTACGATTCACCCCTCCACTTT
CDR3: CASSQTGGYDSPLHF

D: TRBD2
size: few
J: TRBJ2-7
V: TRBV29-1
DNA: TGCAGCACACGAAGCGGGAGCTCCTACGAGCAGTACTTC
CDR3: CSTRSGSSYEQYF

D: -
size: few
J: TRBJ2-7
V: TRBV27
DNA: TGTGCCAGCAGTGCTACAGGGCATGTAACCTACGAGCAGTACTTC
CDR3: CASSATGHVTYEQYF

D: -
size: -
J: TRBJ1-6
V: TRBV7-8
DNA: TGTGCCAGCAGCTCCACAGGGCCTCCCCTCCACTTT
CDR3: CASSSTGPPLHF

D: TRBD1
size: -
J: TRBJ2-7
V: TRBV29-1
DNA: TGCAGCGTCGGGACAGGGGAAGGCTACGAGCAGTACTTC
CDR3: CSVGTGEGYEQYF

D: TRBD1
size: -
J: TRBJ1-2
V: TRBV12-3/TRBV12-4
DNA: TGTGCCAGCAGTCCAGGGGGCGCTTACGGCTACACCTTC
CDR3: CASSPGGAYGYTF

D: -
size: few
J: TRBJ2-1
V: TRBV6-5
DNA: TGTGCCAGCAGGCCGGAAAGATACAATGAGCAGTTCTTC
CDR3: CASRPERYNEQFF

D: -
size: few
J: TRBJ1-2
V: TRBV20-1
DNA: TGCAGTGCCGACAGCAACTATGGCTACACCTTC
CDR3: CSADSNYGYTF

D: -
size: few
J: TRBJ2-3
V: TRBV7-9
DNA: TGTGCCAGCAGCAGAGTGGAGTGGGGGGCGACAGATACGCAGTATTTT
CDR3: CASSRVEWGATDTQYF

D: -
size: -
J: TRBJ2-5
V: TRBV7-2
DNA: TGTGCCAGCAGCTCGTATGGGGAGAACCAAGAGACCCAGTACTTC
CDR3: CASSSYGENQETQYF

D: -
size: -
J: TRBJ2-1
V: TRBV11-2
DNA: TGTGCCAGCAGCGACGGGAACAATGAGCAGTTCTTC
CDR3: CASSDGNNEQFF

D: -
size: few
J: TRBJ2-7
V: TRBV7-2
DNA: TGTGCCAGCAGCTTAGGGTCGACACCCTACGAGCAGTACTTC
CDR3: CASSLGSTPYEQYF

D: TRBD1
size: few
J: TRBJ1-5
V: TRBV27
DNA: TGTGCCAGCAGCCCCGGGACAGGGCGACTCTATAGCAATCAGCCCCAGCATTTT
CDR3: CASSPGTGRLYSNQPQHF

D: -
size: -
J: TRBJ2-3
V: TRBV20-1
DNA: TGCAGTGCTGCTTTGGAGCGGATAACCCCAAGCACAGATACGCAGTATTTT
CDR3: CSAALERITPSTDTQYF

D: TRBD1
size: -
J: TRBJ2-1
V: TRBV6-1
DNA: TGTGCCAGCAGTGTGGTAACAGGGGGCGTCTCCTACAATGAGCAGTTCTTC
CDR3: CASSVVTGGVSYNEQFF

D: -
size: few
J: TRBJ1-2
V: TRBV12-3/TRBV12-4
DNA: TGTGCCAGCAGTTTTGACGGCAACCCTAAGGGCGGCTACACCTTC
CDR3: CASSFDGNPKGGYTF

D: -
size: few
J: TRBJ2-2
V: TRBV3-1
DNA: TGTGCCAGCAATCAGCGGAACACCGGGGAGCTGTTTTTT
CDR3: CASNQRNTGELFF

D: TRBD1
size: few
J: TRBJ1-5
V: TRBV27
DNA: TGTGCCAGCAGTTTCTCCACCGGACAGGGTAATCAGCCCCAGCATTTT
CDR3: CASSFSTGQGNQPQHF

D: -
size: -
J: TRBJ2-3
V: TRBV28
DNA: TGTGCCAGCAGTTCGATCGACACAGCTACGCAGTATTTT
CDR3: CASSSIDTATQYF

D: TRBD2
size: few
J: TRBJ2-7
V: TRBV20-1
DNA: TGCAGTGCCCCACGGGGGGGGGTCCTGGACGAGCAGTACTTC
CDR3: CSAPRGGVLDEQYF

D: -
size: few
J: TRBJ2-3
V: TRBV4-1
DNA: TGCGCCAGCAGCGCACCAGGGTTGGCAGATACGCAGTATTTT
CDR3: CASSAPGLADTQYF

D: -
size: few
J: TRBJ2-7
V: TRBV20-1
DNA: TGCAGTGCTAGAGTCTTGGGGATATCCTACGAGCAGTACTTC
CDR3: CSARVLGISYEQYF

D: -
size: -
J: TRBJ1-1
V: TRBV2
DNA: TGTGCCAGCAGTGGAAGACCAGGGAACACTGAAACTTTCTTT
CDR3: CASSGRPGNTETFF

D: TRBD1
size: few
J: TRBJ2-7
V: TRBV4-1
DNA: TGCGCCAGCAGCGAATTACAGGGGGACGAGCAGTACTTC
CDR3: CASSELQGDEQYF

D: -
size: -
J: TRBJ2-7
V: TRBV2
DNA: TGTGCCAGCAGTGAAGCTCCGGGGAACGCCTACGAGCAGTACTTC
CDR3: CASSEAPGNAYEQYF

D: -
size: -
J: TRBJ1-5
V: TRBV6-2/TRBV6-3
DNA: TGTGCCAGCAGAGCAGAGTCCGGTCAGCCCCAGCATTTT
CDR3: CASRAESGQPQHF

D: -
size: few
J: TRBJ2-5
V: TRBV15
DNA: TGTGCCACCAGTTTGAACAGGGTAGAAGGAGAGACCCAGTACTTC
CDR3: CATSLNRVEGETQYF

D: TRBD2
size: -
J: TRBJ2-7
V: TRBV18
DNA: TGTGCCAGCTCACCGGAGGGACTAGCGGGAGGGTCCTACGAGCAGTACTTC
CDR3: CASSPEGLAGGSYEQYF

D: TRBD2
size: few
J: TRBJ2-7
V: TRBV6-5
DNA: TGTGCCAGCAGTTCCCCGGGACTAGGGTACGAGCAGTACTTC
CDR3: CASSSPGLGYEQYF

D: TRBD1
size: -
J: TRBJ1-5
V: TRBV12-3/TRBV12-4
DNA: TGTGCCAGCAGAGGGGGACAGCCTGGAAAGTTTAGCAATCAGCCCCAGCATTTT
CDR3: CASRGGQPGKFSNQPQHF

D: -
size: -
J: TRBJ2-5
V: TRBV7-9
DNA: TGTGCCAGCAGCTTTATATCGGCAGGGGAAGAGACCCAGTACTTC
CDR3: CASSFISAGEETQYF

D: TRBD2
size: -
J: TRBJ2-7
V: TRBV7-2
DNA: TGTGCCAGCAGCTTAGGCCGACTAGCCGGCGAGCAGTACTTC
CDR3: CASSLGRLAGEQYF

D: -
size: -
J: TRBJ2-7
V: TRBV29-1
DNA: TGCAGCGTTGAGGAACACTACGAGCAGTACTTC
CDR3: CSVEEHYEQYF

D: TRBD1
size: -
J: TRBJ1-1
V: TRBV20-1
DNA: TGCAGTGCTAGACGAGGGGACAGGGGATCGGAGAGGGGATACACTGAAGCTTTCTTT
CDR3: CSARRGDRGSERGYTEAFF

D: -
size: few
J: TRBJ2-2
V: TRBV28
DNA: TGTGCCAGCAGTCCTCTACTCAACACCGGGGAGCTGTTTTTT
CDR3: CASSPLLNTGELFF

D: -
size: few
J: TRBJ2-5
V: TRBV29-1
DNA: TGCAGCGTTGGTCTCCCTATTGGAGAGACCCAGTACTTC
CDR3: CSVGLPIGETQYF

D: TRBD2
size: few
J: TRBJ2-2
V: TRBV12-3/TRBV12-4
DNA: TGTGCCAGCACTGGGCGCAGCGGGAGTGTCACCGGGGAGCTGTTTTTT
CDR3: CASTGRSGSVTGELFF

D: -
size: -
J: TRBJ2-1
V: TRBV7-9
DNA: TGTGCCAGCATGGGCCCCCCTCACAATGAGCAGTTCTTC
CDR3: CASMGPPHNEQFF

D: -
size: few
J: TRBJ1-1
V: TRBV4-3
DNA: TGCGCCAGCAGCCAAGATCCGGGGGCATCGGGAGCCTTCTTT
CDR3: CASSQDPGASGAFF